The rows below give T cell receptor beta chains drawn from one sample of a study of cytomegalovirus exposure and HLA in healthy donors. Profiling relied on immunoSEQ multiplex PCR, and the TCRdb table lists in-frame clones only, not all of them. The data hold about 140,000 clones, with roughly 88% observed a single time. The sample consisted of PBMCs. The origin of the receptors is a woman aged 40 to 50 in good health and CMV-seronegative. CDR3s include the opening cysteine and the closing phenylalanine or tryptophan. Each record gives: CDR3 length, clone size, V gene, J gene, D gene, CDR3 protein, CDR3 DNA. D genes are given only for firm matches. Clone size, where shown, is once, few, many, or a class for clones that have expanded.

CDR3 length: 14; clone size: NA; V gene: TRBV6-1; J gene: TRBJ2-7; D gene: NA; CDR3 protein: CASRTNGHPYEQYF; CDR3 DNA: TGTGCCAGCAGGACCAATGGACATCCCTACGAGCAGTACTTC
CDR3 length: 15; clone size: NA; V gene: TRBV7-2; J gene: TRBJ2-5; D gene: NA; CDR3 protein: CASSWAAGVGETQYF; CDR3 DNA: TGTGCCAGCAGCTGGGCGGCAGGGGTAGGAGAGACCCAGTACTTC
CDR3 length: 14; clone size: NA; V gene: TRBV5-6; J gene: TRBJ1-1; D gene: NA; CDR3 protein: CASSLTGYWGEAFF; CDR3 DNA: TGTGCCAGCAGCTTAACAGGGTACTGGGGTGAAGCTTTCTTT
CDR3 length: 14; clone size: NA; V gene: TRBV10-3; J gene: TRBJ1-4; D gene: TRBD1; CDR3 protein: CAIRQGATNEKLFF; CDR3 DNA: TGTGCCATCCGACAGGGGGCAACTAATGAAAAACTGTTTTTT
CDR3 length: 13; clone size: NA; V gene: TRBV6-6; J gene: TRBJ2-2; D gene: TRBD2; CDR3 protein: CASSRLATGELFF; CDR3 DNA: TGTGCCAGCAGTAGACTAGCAACCGGGGAGCTGTTTTTT
CDR3 length: 15; clone size: NA; V gene: TRBV19; J gene: TRBJ1-3; D gene: NA; CDR3 protein: CASRVGTISGNTIYF; CDR3 DNA: TGTGCCAGTAGAGTCGGGACAATCTCTGGAAACACCATATATTTT
CDR3 length: 15; clone size: NA; V gene: TRBV28; J gene: TRBJ2-7; D gene: TRBD1; CDR3 protein: CASRRTGGFSYEQYF; CDR3 DNA: TGTGCCAGCAGACGGACAGGGGGCTTCTCCTACGAGCAGTACTTC
CDR3 length: 12; clone size: NA; V gene: TRBV7-2; J gene: TRBJ2-7; D gene: TRBD1; CDR3 protein: CASSQTGDEQYF; CDR3 DNA: TGTGCCAGCAGCCAAACAGGGGACGAGCAGTACTTC
CDR3 length: 14; clone size: once; V gene: TRBV19; J gene: TRBJ1-5; D gene: NA; CDR3 protein: CASSIFVGPQPQHF; CDR3 DNA: TGTGCCAGTAGTATTTTCGTGGGGCCTCAGCCCCAGCATTTT
CDR3 length: 13; clone size: once; V gene: TRBV2; J gene: TRBJ1-2; D gene: NA; CDR3 protein: CASNTGGVYGYTF; CDR3 DNA: TGTGCCAGCAATACAGGCGGAGTCTATGGCTACACCTTC
CDR3 length: 14; clone size: NA; V gene: TRBV7-9; J gene: TRBJ2-1; D gene: TRBD2; CDR3 protein: CSSSLAGESHEQFF; CDR3 DNA: TGTTCCAGCAGCTTAGCGGGCGAATCTCATGAGCAGTTCTTC
CDR3 length: 15; clone size: NA; V gene: TRBV4-1; J gene: TRBJ2-7; D gene: NA; CDR3 protein: CASSQVDLGAYEQYF; CDR3 DNA: TGCGCCAGCAGCCAAGTAGACTTGGGAGCCTACGAGCAGTACTTC
CDR3 length: 17; clone size: NA; V gene: TRBV7-8; J gene: TRBJ2-2; D gene: TRBD2; CDR3 protein: CASSISGLAGVDGELFF; CDR3 DNA: TGTGCCAGCTCCATTTCGGGACTAGCGGGAGTCGACGGGGAGCTGTTTTTT
CDR3 length: 17; clone size: NA; V gene: TRBV2; J gene: TRBJ2-3; D gene: NA; CDR3 protein: CASRLPGGLPPTDTQYF; CDR3 DNA: TGTGCCAGCCGACTCCCCGGGGGGCTCCCCCCCACAGATACGCAGTATTTT
CDR3 length: 13; clone size: NA; V gene: TRBV5-1; J gene: TRBJ2-3; D gene: TRBD2; CDR3 protein: CASRLAGTDTQYF; CDR3 DNA: TGCGCCAGTAGACTAGCGGGCACAGATACGCAGTATTTT
CDR3 length: 17; clone size: NA; V gene: TRBV7-9; J gene: TRBJ2-2; D gene: NA; CDR3 protein: CASSFRRSGTRTGELFF; CDR3 DNA: TGTGCCAGCAGTTTTAGGAGATCAGGGACTCGGACCGGGGAGCTGTTTTTT
CDR3 length: 13; clone size: NA; V gene: TRBV5-8; J gene: TRBJ1-5; D gene: NA; CDR3 protein: CASSSGEDQPQHF; CDR3 DNA: TGTGCCAGCAGCTCCGGGGAGGATCAGCCCCAGCATTTT
CDR3 length: 15; clone size: NA; V gene: TRBV6-5; J gene: TRBJ1-1; D gene: NA; CDR3 protein: CASSYSGHLNTEAFF; CDR3 DNA: TGTGCCAGCAGTTACTCGGGACACCTGAACACTGAAGCTTTCTTT
CDR3 length: 17; clone size: NA; V gene: TRBV19; J gene: TRBJ1-5; D gene: TRBD1; CDR3 protein: CASSILYRDRVHQPQHF; CDR3 DNA: TGTGCCAGTAGTATATTATATAGGGACAGGGTTCATCAGCCCCAGCATTTT
CDR3 length: 14; clone size: NA; V gene: TRBV18; J gene: TRBJ2-2; D gene: NA; CDR3 protein: CASSPTGLTGELFF; CDR3 DNA: TGTGCCAGCTCACCGACAGGTCTCACCGGGGAGCTGTTTTTT
CDR3 length: 11; clone size: NA; V gene: TRBV2; J gene: TRBJ2-7; D gene: NA; CDR3 protein: CASSYSYEQYF; CDR3 DNA: TGTGCCAGCAGTTACTCCTACGAGCAGTACTTC
CDR3 length: 12; clone size: few; V gene: TRBV7-9; J gene: TRBJ1-1; D gene: NA; CDR3 protein: CASSLGATEAFF; CDR3 DNA: TGTGCCAGCAGCTTAGGGGCCACTGAAGCTTTCTTT